The clone carrying this T cell receptor (beta chain) was counted between two and nine times. The antigen is unknown. These data originate in a study of T-cell memory formation after mild COVID-19. Looking at the study overall: TCR clusters largely stayed donor specific.

TCRdb called the 5' RACE reads again in MiXCR, with one record for every CDR3 protein. In the table there are 44,000 or so distinct CDR3 sequences, roughly 9.8% of which are singletons. Whole-study findings and limits: A balance of CD4 and CD8 characterized clones contracting day 15 to 85, whereas later expanders leaned CD4+.

The clonotype was recovered from an adult woman who had mild COVID-19 (a few samples of this study predate the infection). Cell type and time point are not known. Sequenced input: PBMCs or a T cell subset sorted from them (not recorded which).

DNA of the CDR3: TGTGCCACCAGCAGAATCCGGACAGGGGGTGGCTACACCTTC. It yields the protein CATSRIRTGGGYTF. The chain has TRBV15 and TRBJ1-2; 10 bases are shared with TRBD1. The junction had 4 bases not matched to a gene; V was cut back by 2 bases and J by 7 bases. The CDR3 loop spans 14 amino acids. The germline gives CDR1 LNHNV, CDR2 YYDKDF (reference sequence).